These 22 T cell receptor beta chains were all obtained from the same sample, sequenced in a study of shared clonotypes between healthy human individuals. Assay: immunoSEQ multiplex PCR; the TCRdb copy retains only in-frame clones and omits some. This sample yields under 2.5 million clones, of which about nine tenths are seen a single time; approximately 0.39% belongs to the top ten. The material sequenced was naive CD4+ T cells from PBMCs. Subset given: CD45RA+ positively selected. The receptor source for this set is a young man in good health. Some clones in this sample may be carry-over from other donors' samples.

This chain connects TRBV4-1 to TRBJ2-7; 10 bases map to TRBD2. The CDR3 is made up of 16 amino acids. Germline assignment: CDR1 MGHRA and CDR2 YSYEKL. V gave up 4 bases and J gave up 2 bases; unmatched junction bases: 8. The CDR3 bases are TGCGCCAGCAGCCTTGGCCTTACTAGCGGGACCTACGAGCAGTACTTC. Its protein product is CASSLGLTSGTYEQYF.

Comments on this clone: Other DNA sequences of this sample code for an identical CDR3. This chain links TRBV9 with TRBJ2-2; D call uncertain. V was pared by 0 bases and J by 0 bases, with 6 bases between. The CDR3 has 15 amino acids. The germline V gene has CDR1 SGDLS and CDR2 YYNGEE. CDR3 loop: CASSVVGANTGELFF. CDR3 coding DNA: TGTGCCAGCAGCGTAGTTGGGGCGAACACCGGGGAGCTGTTTTTT.

The chain combines TRBV9 with TRBJ1-2; D gene ambiguous. Germline assignment: CDR1 SGDLS and CDR2 YYNGEE. Trimming stripped 2 bases from V and 9 bases from J, with 17 bases between. CDR3 length: 14 residues. The CDR3 DNA follows: TGTGCCAGCAGCGTTTATGACGGCGCTAGGAGCTACACCTTC. It encodes CASSVYDGARSYTF.

This chain joins TRBV18 and TRBJ1-4; D is unclear. Germline-derived CDR1 and CDR2 are KGHSH and LQKENI. This CDR3 has 16 amino acids. Trimming took off 2 bases at V and 0 bases at J, with 10 bases between the two ends. The CDR3 DNA reads as TGTGCCAGCTCACCAGTTACACCGGCAACTAATGAAAAACTGTTTTTT. Translated: CASSPVTPATNEKLFF.

The chain is built from TRBV29-1 and TRBJ2-7; TRBD2 is a possible D gene (5 bases). The CDR3 consists of 14 residues. Germline CDR1 and CDR2: SQVTM and ANQGSEA. Trimming took 3 bases from V and 1 from J, leaving 13 bases between them. CDR3 protein: CSVEVGWESYEQYF. In DNA, the CDR3 is TGCAGCGTTGAGGTCGGGTGGGAGTCCTACGAGCAGTACTTC.

The chain couples TRBV2 to TRBJ1-1; a weak D match, TRBD1 (5 bases). Looked up from germline, CDR1 is SNHLY and CDR2 is FYNNEI. The CDR3 consists of 14 residues. V lost 6 bases and J lost 0, with 11 bases in between. The CDR3 loop reads CASREGRLNTEAFF. The CDR3 DNA reads as TGTGCCAGCAGAGAGGGACGGTTGAACACTGAAGCTTTCTTT.

The J gene is TRBJ2-5, the V gene TRBV5-1; 10 bases are a match to TRBD2. This CDR3 region has 17 residues. Trimming at V came to 2 bases and at J to 4 bases, leaving 11 bases not matched to a gene. Germline V gives CDR1 SGHRS, CDR2 YFSETQ. CDR3 DNA: TGCGCCAGCAGCTTTGGTCTAGCGGGAGAACTTGGAGAGACCCAGTACTTC. Its translation: CASSFGLAGELGETQYF.

In regard to this clone: Other DNA sequences in the same sample also yield this CDR3. V and J are TRBV20-1 and TRBJ1-1; D gene unclear. This CDR3 is 11 amino acids long. V gave up 3 bases and J gave up 2 bases, with 4 bases separating them. Germline V gene sequence: CDR1 DFQATT, CDR2 SNEGSKA (reference sequence). The CDR3 region has the DNA TGCAGTGCTAGTGGTAACACTGAAGCTTTCTTT. This sequence encodes CSASGNTEAFF.

The chain has TRBV19 and TRBJ1-5; D gene unclear. CDR1 is LNHDA and CDR2 is SQIVND in the germline V gene (reference sequence). CDR3 size: 14 residues. V was cut by 5 bases and J by 7 bases, with 15 bases left in between. The CDR3 bases are TGTGCCAGTAGTGTCAGGAGTGTAGAACAGCCCCAGCATTTT. This translates into CASSVRSVEQPQHF.

The V and J genes are TRBV9 and TRBJ1-2; TRBD1 might be the D (5 bases). Germline lookup yields CDR1 SGDLS and CDR2 YYNGEE. V lost 1 base and J 4 bases, leaving 14 bases between the germline ends. The length of the CDR3 is 15 residues. CDR3 region: CASSVWGGSSYGYTF. The CDR3 region has the DNA TGTGCCAGCAGCGTATGGGGCGGTTCGAGCTATGGCTACACCTTC.

V is TRBV15 and J is TRBJ2-7; no reliable D call. Germline V gives CDR1 LNHNV, CDR2 YYDKDF (reference sequence). The CDR3 contains 18 residues. V was pared by 2 bases and J by 0 bases, with 20 bases between. The CDR3 bases are TGTGCCACCAGCAGAACTCCAAGCCAGCCCCCTATCTCCTACGAGCAGTACTTC. Residues: CATSRTPSQPPISYEQYF.

The V call is TRBV28, the J call TRBJ2-2, with TRBD1 identical over 9 bases. Germline loops: CDR1 MDHEN, CDR2 SYDVKM. Unmatched junction bases numbered 8, after V lost 5 bases and J lost 7 bases. The CDR3 is 15 amino acids. The CDR3 bases are TGTGCCAGCAGTAGCCCGGGACAGGGAGGCGGGGAGCTGTTTTTT. Translated: CASSSPGQGGGELFF.

The rearrangement uses TRBV7-3 and TRBJ1-5; D perhaps matches TRBD1 (5 bases). The CDR3 sequence is 14 residues long. Germline assignment: CDR1 SGHTA and CDR2 FQGTGA. V dropped 5 bases and J dropped 5 bases, with 13 bases sitting between them. The CDR3 here is CASSPSGGDQPQHF. For the CDR3, the DNA is TGTGCCAGCAGCCCCTCGGGGGGGGATCAGCCCCAGCATTTT.

The chain is built from TRBV6-5 and TRBJ1-1; 10 bases fit TRBD1. The V gene's germline CDR1 is MNHEY and CDR2 SVGAGI. With 5 bases clipped from V and 3 bases from J, the junction kept 0 bases outside the gene matches. The CDR3 runs 13 residues. The CDR3 region has the DNA TGTGCCAGCAGTGACAGGGGGCACACTGAAGCTTTCTTT. Its translation: CASSDRGHTEAFF.

The chain links TRBV5-1 to TRBJ1-1; unclear D gene. This CDR3 is 15 amino acids long. The ends were cut back, 4 bases at V and 0 bases at J, with 13 bases in the middle. Germline CDR1 reads SGHRS; CDR2 reads YFSETQ. The CDR3 DNA reads as TGCGCCAGCAGCCTATCCGGGCCCATGAACACTGAAGCTTTCTTT. Translated: CASSLSGPMNTEAFF.

V is TRBV29-1 and J is TRBJ2-1; TRBD2 agrees at 9 bases. This CDR3 is built from 14 residues. Germline trimming cut 4 bases from V and 3 bases from J; bases unmatched to any gene: 4. The germline V gene encodes CDR1 SQVTM and CDR2 ANQGSEA. The chain's CDR3 is CSVGGRGLYNEQFF. The CDR3 DNA reads TGCAGCGTTGGCGGGAGGGGGCTCTACAATGAGCAGTTCTTC.

The sample holds one count of this clone. The chain combines TRBV28 with TRBJ2-1; weak D call: TRBD1 (6 bases). The CDR3 consists of 12 residues. Trimming stripped 11 bases from V and 4 bases from J, with 12 bases between. Germline V gene data show CDR1 as MDHEN and CDR2 as SYDVKM. CDR3 sequence reads: CAGRTGYNEQFF. DNA of the CDR3: TGTGCCGGGAGAACAGGGTACAATGAGCAGTTCTTC.

The CDR3 region is CASKRQGLGNTIYF. The CDR3 coding sequence is TGTGCCAGCAAACGACAGGGCCTAGGAAACACCATATATTTT. V gene TRBV6-6 combines with J gene TRBJ1-3, with 7 bases aligning to TRBD1. This CDR3 comprises 14 residues. Unmatched junction bases numbered 7, after V lost 7 bases and J lost 4 bases. The germline gives CDR1 MNHNY, CDR2 SVGAGI (reference sequence).

V is TRBV15 and J is TRBJ2-3, with D unclear. The CDR3 is 14 residues long. CDR1 and CDR2 (germline): LNHNV, YYDKDF (reference sequence). Between the trimmed V and J ends, which lost 0 bases and 2 bases, there was a span of 6 bases. This CDR3 reads CATSRDAHTDTQYF. The CDR3 DNA sequence: TGTGCCACCAGCAGAGATGCTCACACAGATACGCAGTATTTT.

Points on this clone: Other DNA sequences within the sample encode an identical CDR3. The gene calls are TRBV5-1 and TRBJ2-2; no definite D call. Trimming cost V 0 bases and J 5 bases, with 11 bases left between them. The CDR3 is made up of 15 amino acids. Germline V lookup: CDR1 SGHRS, CDR2 YFSETQ. The CDR3 sequence: CASSLAGEGTGELFF. In DNA, the CDR3 is TGCGCCAGCAGCTTGGCCGGAGAAGGGACCGGGGAGCTGTTTTTT. Supplemented by reference TRBV5-1 and TRBJ2-2, the full variable domain reads KAGVTQTPRYLIKTRGQQVTLSCSPISGHRSVSWYQQTPGQGLQFLFEYFSETQRNKGNFPGRFSGRQFSNSRSEMNVSTLELGDSALYLCASSLAGEGTGELFFGEGSRLTVL.

This chain joins TRBV11-2 and TRBJ2-1; 8 nucleotides match TRBD1. The CDR3 has 15 amino acids. J gave up 5 bases and V 7 bases, and 10 bases lay outside the gene matches. Looked up from germline, CDR1 is SGHAT and CDR2 is FQNNGV. Here the CDR3 reads CASTPRTGTNNEQFF. As DNA, the CDR3 is TGTGCCAGCACCCCCAGGACAGGGACCAACAATGAGCAGTTCTTC.

This chain uses TRBV11-2 with TRBJ2-5, with D uncertain. CDR1 SGHAT and CDR2 FQNNGV come from the germline V gene. V gave up 1 base and J gave up 0 bases, with 15 bases separating them. The CDR3 covers 17 residues. This CDR3 reads CASSLGRFGKYQETQYF. The CDR3 coding sequence is TGTGCCAGCAGCTTAGGTCGGTTCGGAAAGTACCAAGAGACCCAGTACTTC.